This T cell receptor (beta chain) is drawn from a study of cytomegalovirus exposure and HLA in healthy donors. Study overall: HLA-typed donors were the source of roughly 85 million unique TCRs held in an early data release.

V lost 4 bases, J lost 0 bases, and 2 bases stayed unmatched. This CDR3 is built from 14 residues. The study's findings and limits: A later analysis appeared to link common viral pathogens to several of the most significant clusters. Later analysis identified over 15,000 TCR beta sequences associated with HLA alleles, using a false discovery rate threshold of 0.05.

Remarks on this clone: Its antigen is unknown.

PCR involved 60 Vbeta and 13 Jbeta primers. Assay: immunoSEQ multiplex PCR; the TCRdb copy retains only in-frame clones and omits some. The sample consists of 130,000 to 150,000 clones, around 79% of them appearing once. The V and J genes are TRBV23-1 and TRBJ2-5; 7 bases fit TRBD1. TRBV23-1 is reported as an ORF; its role is uncertain. The receptor's source is a woman aged 40 to 50 in good health and CMV-seropositive. Sequenced: PBMCs. In DNA form, the CDR3 reads TGCGCCAGCAGTCTGGGACAGAACCAAGAGACCCAGTACTTC. Amino acids: CASSLGQNQETQYF.